Given below is one T cell receptor beta chain in context. The antigen remains undetermined. Germline V lookup: CDR1 LNHDA, CDR2 SQIVND (reference sequence). Trimming stripped 3 bases from V and 8 bases from J, with 11 bases between. This CDR3 is built from 13 residues. These data come from a study of OX40 agonist ivuxolimab in advanced cancers. Whole-study context: Eligibility admitted prior anti-PD-1, anti-PD-L1 or anti-CTLA-4 therapy; around 42% had some. Study conclusions and caveats: The study observed clonal expansion of CD4+ and CD8+ blood T cells by week 6 at 0.1 to 3.0 mg/kg.

Sequencing was performed with immunoSEQ multiplex PCR; in TCRdb, only in-frame clones are kept and a portion is missing. The sample consists of 75,000 to 100,000 clones, 91% of them appearing once. The chain links TRBV19 to TRBJ1-5; D might be TRBD1 (5 bases). Sequences were derived from CD4+ or CD8+ T cells sorted from blood, sampled in a trial of the OX40 agonist ivuxolimab. The TCR sequence derives from an adult with an advanced solid tumor such as melanoma, head and neck, liver or kidney cancer. The CDR3 loop is CASSIQGNEPQHF. CDR3 nucleotides: TGTGCCAGTAGTATCCAGGGTAACGAGCCCCAGCATTTT. Looking up the rest from reference TRBV19 and TRBJ1-5 gives the full variable domain: DGGITQSPKYLFRKEGQNVTLSCEQNLNHDAMYWYRQDPGQGLRLIYYSQIVNDFQKGDIAEGYSVSREKKESFPLTVTSAQKNPTAFYLCASSIQGNEPQHFGDGTRLSIL.